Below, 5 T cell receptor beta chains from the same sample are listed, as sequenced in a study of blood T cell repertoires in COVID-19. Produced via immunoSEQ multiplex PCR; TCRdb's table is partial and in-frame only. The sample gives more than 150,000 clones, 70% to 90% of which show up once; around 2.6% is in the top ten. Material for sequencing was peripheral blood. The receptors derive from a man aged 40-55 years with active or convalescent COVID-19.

The CDR3 region has the DNA TGTGCCAGCTCACCGGGGGCAGGGAAAATGTCGCCCCAGCATTTT. Its translation: CASSPGAGKMSPQHF. The chain links TRBV18 to TRBJ1-5, with D possibly TRBD1 on 6 matching bases. Between the trimmed V and J ends, which lost 3 bases and 9 bases, there was a span of 18 bases. Germline CDR1 KGHSH, CDR2 LQKENI. The CDR3 contains 15 residues. Complete variable domain (other parts from reference TRBV18 and TRBJ1-5): NAGVMQNPRHLVRRRGQEARLRCSPMKGHSHVYWYRQLPEEGLKFMVYLQKENIIDESGMPKERFSAEFPKEGPSILRIQQVVRGDSAAYFCASSPGAGKMSPQHFGDGTRLSIL.

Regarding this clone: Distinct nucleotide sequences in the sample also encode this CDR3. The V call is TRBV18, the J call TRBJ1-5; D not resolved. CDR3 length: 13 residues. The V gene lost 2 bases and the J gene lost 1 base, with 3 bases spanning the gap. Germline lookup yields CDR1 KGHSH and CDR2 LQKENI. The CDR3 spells CASSPGSNQPQHF. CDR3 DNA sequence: TGTGCCAGCTCACCAGGCAGCAATCAGCCCCAGCATTTT.

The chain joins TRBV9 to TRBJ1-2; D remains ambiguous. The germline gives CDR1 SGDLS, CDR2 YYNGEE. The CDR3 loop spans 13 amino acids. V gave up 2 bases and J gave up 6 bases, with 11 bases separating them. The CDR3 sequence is CASSVGLENGYTF. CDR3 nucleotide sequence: TGTGCCAGCAGCGTTGGGTTGGAGAATGGCTACACCTTC. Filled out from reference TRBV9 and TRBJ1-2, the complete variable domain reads DSGVTQTPKHLITATGQRVTLRCSPRSGDLSVYWYQQSLDQGLQFLIQYYNGEERAKGNILERFSAQQFPDLHSELNLSSLELGDSALYFCASSVGLENGYTFGSGTRLTVV.

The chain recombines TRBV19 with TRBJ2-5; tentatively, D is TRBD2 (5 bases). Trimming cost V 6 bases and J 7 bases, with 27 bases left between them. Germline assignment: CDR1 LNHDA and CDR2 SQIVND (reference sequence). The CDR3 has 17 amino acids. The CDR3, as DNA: TGTGCCAGTAGCCCCCCCCGGGATCCAAGGGCCCGGGTGACCCAGTACTTC. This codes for CASSPPRDPRARVTQYF.

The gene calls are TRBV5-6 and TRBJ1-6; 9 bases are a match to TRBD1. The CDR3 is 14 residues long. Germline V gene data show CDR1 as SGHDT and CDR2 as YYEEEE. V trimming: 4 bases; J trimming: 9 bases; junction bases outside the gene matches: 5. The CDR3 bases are TGTGCCAGCAGCCTGGACAGGGGTAGTTCACCCCTCCACTTT. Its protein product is CASSLDRGSSPLHF.